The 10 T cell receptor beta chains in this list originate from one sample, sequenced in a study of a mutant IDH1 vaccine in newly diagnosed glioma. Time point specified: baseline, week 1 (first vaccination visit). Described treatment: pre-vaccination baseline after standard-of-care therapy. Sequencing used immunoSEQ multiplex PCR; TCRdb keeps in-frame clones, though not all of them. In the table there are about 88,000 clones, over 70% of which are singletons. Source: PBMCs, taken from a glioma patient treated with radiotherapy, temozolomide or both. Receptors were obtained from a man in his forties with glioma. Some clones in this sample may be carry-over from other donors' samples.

CDR3 residues: CASSQHDRVGSEQYF. CDR3 in DNA: TGTGCCAGCAGCCAACACGACAGGGTGGGGAGCGAGCAGTACTTC. This chain uses TRBV14 with TRBJ2-7, with 7 bases that match TRBD1. Germline CDR1 and CDR2: SGHDN and FVKESK. V lost 2 bases and J lost 6; bases outside the gene matches: 10. The CDR3 contains 15 residues.

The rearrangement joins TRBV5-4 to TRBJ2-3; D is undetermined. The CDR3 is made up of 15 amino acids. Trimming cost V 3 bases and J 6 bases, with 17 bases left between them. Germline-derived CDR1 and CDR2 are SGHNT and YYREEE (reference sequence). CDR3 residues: CASSSFGVGKDTQYF. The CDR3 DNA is TGTGCCAGCAGCTCCTTTGGGGTAGGAAAGGATACGCAGTATTTT.

The CDR3 bases are TGTGCCAGCAGCCCCCCGACAGGGAATCAAGAGACCCAGTACTTC. Translation: CASSPPTGNQETQYF. J is TRBJ2-5 and V is TRBV5-4; TRBD1 agrees at 7 bases. The CDR3 spans 15 residues. Germline V gives CDR1 SGHNT, CDR2 YYREEE (reference sequence). V gave up 4 bases and J gave up 2 bases; unmatched junction bases: 8.

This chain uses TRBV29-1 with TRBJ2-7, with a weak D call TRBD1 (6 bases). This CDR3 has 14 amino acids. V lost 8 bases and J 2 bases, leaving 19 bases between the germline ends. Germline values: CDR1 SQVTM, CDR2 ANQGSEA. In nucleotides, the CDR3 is TGCAGCCCCATTCACAGGGAGAGGACCTACGAGCAGTACTTC. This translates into CSPIHRERTYEQYF.

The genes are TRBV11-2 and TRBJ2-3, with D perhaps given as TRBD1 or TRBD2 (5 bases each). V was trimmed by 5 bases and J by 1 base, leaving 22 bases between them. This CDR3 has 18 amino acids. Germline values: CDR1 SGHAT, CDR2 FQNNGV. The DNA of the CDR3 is TGTGCCAGCAGCCCAGTATCGGGTCGTAGGGGAGGCACAGATACGCAGTATTTT. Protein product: CASSPVSGRRGGTDTQYF.

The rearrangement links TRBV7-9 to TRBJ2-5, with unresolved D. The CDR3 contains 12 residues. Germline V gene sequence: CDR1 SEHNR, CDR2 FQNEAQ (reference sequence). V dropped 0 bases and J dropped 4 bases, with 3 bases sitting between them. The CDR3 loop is CASSLAAETQYF. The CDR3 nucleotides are TGTGCCAGCAGCTTAGCGGCAGAGACCCAGTACTTC.

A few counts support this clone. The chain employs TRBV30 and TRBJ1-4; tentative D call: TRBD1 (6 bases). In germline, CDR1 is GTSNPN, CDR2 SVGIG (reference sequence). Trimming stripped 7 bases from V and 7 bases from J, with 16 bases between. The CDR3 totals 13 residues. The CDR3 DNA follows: TGTGCCTCGAATGGGGTGACAGGTGAAAAACTGTTTTTT. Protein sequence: CASNGVTGEKLFF.

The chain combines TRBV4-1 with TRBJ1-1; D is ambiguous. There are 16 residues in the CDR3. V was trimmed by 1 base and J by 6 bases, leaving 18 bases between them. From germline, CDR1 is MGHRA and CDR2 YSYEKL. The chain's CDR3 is CASSQVPEIANSEAFF. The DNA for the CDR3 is TGCGCCAGCAGCCAAGTGCCAGAAATCGCAAATTCTGAAGCTTTCTTT.

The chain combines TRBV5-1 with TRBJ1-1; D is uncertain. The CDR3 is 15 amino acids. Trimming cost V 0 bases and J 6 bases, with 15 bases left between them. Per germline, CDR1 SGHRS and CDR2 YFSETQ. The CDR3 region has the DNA TGCGCCAGCAGCTTGGGGTCGGGCCCCATCGCTGAAGCTTTCTTT. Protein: CASSLGSGPIAEAFF.

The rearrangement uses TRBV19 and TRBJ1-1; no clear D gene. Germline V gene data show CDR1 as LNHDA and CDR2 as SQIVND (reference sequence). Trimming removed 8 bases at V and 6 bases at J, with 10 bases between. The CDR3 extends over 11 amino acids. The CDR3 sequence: CASRIQAEAFF. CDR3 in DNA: TGTGCCAGTCGGATCCAGGCTGAAGCTTTCTTT.